This record covers a single T cell receptor beta chain. This sample was included in a study of early T cells in non-severe SARS-CoV-2 infection. Trimming took off 2 bases at V and 4 bases at J, with 10 bases between the two ends. The germline V gene encodes CDR1 MNHEY and CDR2 SVGEGT. The CDR3 has 14 residues. Via MiXCR, TCRdb re-called the 5' RACE reads, giving one row per CDR3 protein. Among approximately 100,000 distinct CDR3 sequences listed, 16% were seen once. The rearrangement links TRBV6-2 or TRBV6-3 to TRBJ2-3; D could derive from TRBD1 or TRBD2 (5 bases each). The sequencing input was whole blood. This TCR derives from an adult who was a healthcare worker with PCR-confirmed SARS-CoV-2 infection or an uninfected control (not recorded which). In DNA form, the CDR3 reads TGTGCCAGCAGTTACCCTATGGGGGCAGATACGCAGTATTTT. It is translated as CASSYPMGADTQYF.